This entry features one T cell receptor (beta chain) sequence. This specimen belongs to a study of shared clonotypes between healthy human individuals. Background on the study: CD8 memory received one plate per donor, CD8 naive two, CD4 memory three and CD4 naive three.

Assay: immunoSEQ multiplex PCR; the TCRdb copy retains only in-frame clones and omits some. The data show over 800,000 clones, 90% to 95% seen once. Germline V gene lookup returns CDR1 SGHRS and CDR2 YFSETQ. V was clipped by 4 bases and J by 5 bases; unmatched bases: 12. The CDR3 has 18 residues. The naive CD8 fraction comprised CD45RO-negative cells positively selected for CCR7 and excluded terminally differentiated effector memory CD45RA+ cells. The sample taken for sequencing was naive CD8+ T cells sorted from blood. The chain is built from TRBV5-1 and TRBJ2-1; TRBD2 agrees at 13 bases. This clonotype was sampled from a man between 25 and 39 years old in good health. The CDR3 here is CASSPALAGGPFDNEQFF. The DNA for the CDR3 is TGCGCCAGCAGCCCTGCACTAGCGGGAGGGCCCTTCGACAATGAGCAGTTCTTC.